This passage covers 17 T cell receptor beta chains from one sample sequenced in a study of CD4 T cells in relation to SARS-CoV-2 and coronaviruses. CD4+ T cells from unexposed donors were obtained before the COVID-19 pandemic (2011-2018). CD4+ T cells were isolated from the cells after about ten days of culture. These TCRs' antigens remain unknown. Sequencing used immunoSEQ multiplex PCR; TCRdb keeps in-frame clones, though not all of them. The table records tens of thousands of clones, around 80% of them present only once. What was sequenced was CD4+ T cells from PBMCs, cultured in vitro. These receptors were taken from a human donor in good health.

This chain uses TRBV3-1 (or the pseudogene TRBV3-2) with TRBJ2-1; a possible D gene is TRBD2 (6 bases). CDR1 and CDR2 from the germline V gene are LGHDT and YNNKEL (reference sequence). This CDR3 has 15 amino acids. V was cut by 0 bases and J by 8 bases, with 14 bases left in between. The DNA for the CDR3 is TGTGCCAGCAGCCAAGATGCCGGGACTTCGGATGAGCAGTTCTTC. This codes for CASSQDAGTSDEQFF.

In its sample, this clone was seen once. This chain links TRBV15 with TRBJ2-2; D remains ambiguous. The germline CDR1 and CDR2 sequences are LNHNV and YYDKDF (reference sequence). The V and J ends lost 5 bases and 2 bases respectively, with 12 bases between them. The CDR3 sequence is 15 residues long. This CDR3 is CATSRSWVNTGELFF. CDR3 nucleotides: TGTGCCACCAGCCGATCCTGGGTTAACACCGGGGAGCTGTTTTTT.

The chain combines TRBV6-6 with TRBJ1-5, with 7 bases matching TRBD1. CDR1 and CDR2 (germline): MNHNY, SVGAGI (reference sequence). V dropped 6 bases and J dropped 6; count of bases not matched to a gene: 11. The CDR3 totals 15 residues. The CDR3 DNA is TGTGCCAGCAGGGATGACAGGGTCGTGGGTCAGCCCCAGCATTTT. As protein: CASRDDRVVGQPQHF.

The chain uses TRBV19 and TRBJ2-1; unclear D gene. V shed 7 bases and J shed 3 bases, with 13 bases lying between them. CDR3 length: 14 amino acids. Germline CDR1 LNHDA, CDR2 SQIVND (reference sequence). CDR3 in DNA: TGTGCCAGTAACCTAGGAGATGGCTACAATGAGCAGTTCTTC. Its translation: CASNLGDGYNEQFF.

The chain combines TRBV6-6 with TRBJ1-5; D may be TRBD1 (6 bases). Germline CDR1 is MNHNY and CDR2 is SVGAGI (reference sequence). V dropped 6 bases and J dropped 4 bases, with 16 bases sitting between them. This CDR3 comprises 15 residues. The CDR3 sequence is CASSRTNRENQPQHF. The CDR3 nucleotides are TGTGCCAGCAGCCGTACCAACAGGGAGAATCAGCCCCAGCATTTT.

This chain joins TRBV9 and TRBJ2-7; TRBD2 might be the D (5 bases). In germline, CDR1 is SGDLS, CDR2 YYNGEE. This CDR3 comprises 13 residues. The V end was cut by 0 bases, the J end by 13 bases, with 17 bases between. CDR3 nucleotides: TGTGCCAGCAGCGTAGAACCGAACGGGCTAGCTTACTTC. Protein sequence: CASSVEPNGLAYF.

V is TRBV3-1 (or the pseudogene TRBV3-2) and J is TRBJ2-5; perhaps TRBD2 as D (6 bases). The CDR3 length is 16 residues. V lost 4 bases, J lost 2 bases, and 17 bases lay in between. CDR1 is LGHDT, CDR2 YNNKEL, per germline (reference sequence). The CDR3 loop is CASSPYRGLLQETQYF. Written as DNA, the CDR3 is TGTGCCAGCAGCCCCTACCGGGGACTTCTACAAGAGACCCAGTACTTC.

The chain employs TRBV6-1 and TRBJ1-5, with 11 bases matching TRBD1. In germline, CDR1 is MNHNS, CDR2 SASEGT. The trim removed 3 bases at V and 15 bases at J, leaving 10 bases unmatched. The CDR3 is made up of 14 amino acids. The CDR3: CASSDGQPGQGVHF. The CDR3 DNA reads TGTGCCAGCAGTGACGGGCAACCGGGACAGGGGGTGCATTTT.

J is TRBJ2-5 and V is TRBV19; 7 nucleotides agree with TRBD1. J lost 2 bases, V lost 1 base, and 4 bases had no gene match. CDR1 and CDR2 from the germline V gene are LNHDA and SQIVND (reference sequence). The CDR3 spans 15 residues. The CDR3 DNA sequence: TGTGCCAGTAGTATAGGAGGGACAGAACAAGAGACCCAGTACTTC. Amino acid sequence: CASSIGGTEQETQYF.

The chain carries TRBV6-1 and TRBJ1-5; perhaps TRBD1 as D (5 bases). V gave up 4 bases and J gave up 4 bases, with 17 bases separating them. Looked up from germline, CDR1 is MNHNS and CDR2 is SASEGT. The CDR3 sequence is 16 residues long. CDR3 amino acids: CASSGLGTAINQPQHF. The CDR3 DNA sequence: TGTGCCAGCAGTGGACTCGGGACGGCGATAAATCAGCCCCAGCATTTT.

The rearrangement joins TRBV3-1 (or the pseudogene TRBV3-2) to TRBJ2-7; D is possibly TRBD2 (5 bases). CDR1 and CDR2 from the germline V gene are LGHDT and YNNKEL (reference sequence). Trimming left V 0 bases short and J 6 bases short, with 9 bases between. The CDR3 is 13 residues long. In nucleotides, the CDR3 is TGTGCCAGCAGCCAAGATCTAGCATCCGAGCAGTACTTC. This translates into CASSQDLASEQYF.

The genes are TRBV19 and TRBJ2-5; TRBD1 matches 9 bases. The ends lost 3 bases at V and 4 bases at J; junction bases unmatched: 3. CDR3 size: 14 residues. The germline V gene has CDR1 LNHDA and CDR2 SQIVND (reference sequence). CDR3 DNA: TGTGCCAGTAGTATCGACAGGGGGAGAGAGACCCAGTACTTC. Protein sequence: CASSIDRGRETQYF.

V gene TRBV5-1 combines with J gene TRBJ1-4, with TRBD1 as a possible D gene (6 bases). Germline V lookup: CDR1 SGHRS, CDR2 YFSETQ. The V gene lost 3 bases and the J gene lost 2 bases, with 14 bases spanning the gap. The CDR3 is 16 residues long. CDR3 nucleotide sequence: TGCGCCAGCAGCTCTGGACAGCCGGGGACTAATGAAAAACTGTTTTTT. This codes for CASSSGQPGTNEKLFF.

The chain couples TRBV9 to TRBJ2-6; possibly TRBD1 or TRBD2 for D (7 bases each). Trimming removed 3 bases at V and 0 bases at J, with 19 bases between. The CDR3 has 19 residues. The germline V gene encodes CDR1 SGDLS and CDR2 YYNGEE. DNA for the CDR3: TGTGCCAGCAGCGCATCAGGGGGGGGACGAGCCTCTGGGGCCAACGTCCTGACTTTC. Translated: CASSASGGGRASGANVLTF.

CDR3 DNA: TGTGCCAGCAGCTTTTCAGGGTTATTACCTTCTGGGGCCAACGTCCTGACTTTC. This codes for CASSFSGLLPSGANVLTF. The chain links TRBV7-6 to TRBJ2-6, with D possibly TRBD1 on 5 matching bases. Germline V gives CDR1 SGHVS, CDR2 FNYEAQ. Trimming took 3 bases from V and 1 from J, leaving 16 bases between them. The CDR3 length is 18 residues.

The chain recombines TRBV9 with TRBJ2-3; no clear D. The germline CDR1 and CDR2 sequences are SGDLS and YYNGEE. This CDR3 is 12 amino acids long. Trimming cost V 7 bases and J 3 bases, with 9 bases left between them. As DNA, the CDR3 is TGTGCCAGCGTTCCAGGTACAGATACGCAGTATTTT. It yields the protein CASVPGTDTQYF.

The chain carries TRBV27 and TRBJ2-5; 7 nucleotides agree with TRBD1. The trim removed 2 bases at V and 1 base at J, leaving 4 bases unmatched. CDR1 and CDR2 (germline): MNHEY, SMNVEV (reference sequence). The CDR3 contains 15 residues. The CDR3 loop is CASSLTRQGQETQYF. CDR3 nucleotide sequence: TGTGCCAGCAGTTTAACTCGACAGGGCCAAGAGACCCAGTACTTC.